The rows below give T cell receptor beta chains drawn from one sample of a study of T cells in Graves' hyperthyroidism and ophthalmopathy. Via MiXCR, TCRdb re-called the multiplex PCR reads, giving one row per CDR3 protein. Of about 350,000 distinct CDR3 sequences listed, more than 11% were seen once; the top ten hold around 23%. The sample taken for sequencing was blood. The receptors here all came from a woman in her thirties with Graves' hyperthyroidism. Each CDR3 is given with its conserved first and last residue. The D gene is left open where the match is weak. The size field is filled for only some rows; it gives once, few, many or a size class.

d_call: .
v_call: TRBV30
clone_size: .
j_call: TRBJ1-6
cdr3_aa: CAWSVRGVNSPLHF
cdr3_nt: TGTGCCTGGAGTGTCCGGGGGGTTAATTCACCCCTCCACTTT

d_call: TRBD1
v_call: TRBV27
clone_size: few
j_call: TRBJ2-7
cdr3_aa: CASSSYRGRGEQYF
cdr3_nt: TGTGCCAGCAGTTCCTACAGGGGGCGCGGCGAGCAGTACTTC

d_call: .
v_call: TRBV13
clone_size: many
j_call: TRBJ2-5
cdr3_aa: CASSFDNQETQYF
cdr3_nt: TGTGCCAGCAGCTTTGACAACCAAGAGACCCAGTACTTC

d_call: .
v_call: TRBV2
clone_size: many
j_call: TRBJ2-7
cdr3_aa: CAISDWSRYYEQYF
cdr3_nt: TGTGCCATCTCCGACTGGAGTAGATACTACGAGCAGTACTTC

d_call: TRBD1
v_call: TRBV4-3
clone_size: few
j_call: TRBJ1-1
cdr3_aa: CASSLVQGGGTEAFF
cdr3_nt: TGCGCCAGCAGCCTAGTTCAGGGGGGGGGCACTGAAGCTTTCTTT

d_call: TRBD2
v_call: TRBV6-1
clone_size: .
j_call: TRBJ2-7
cdr3_aa: CASRTSAGDPYEQYF
cdr3_nt: TGTGCCAGCAGAACCTCAGCGGGAGACCCCTACGAGCAGTACTTC

d_call: .
v_call: TRBV6-5
clone_size: .
j_call: TRBJ2-6
cdr3_aa: CASSTGSSGVNVLTF
cdr3_nt: TGTGCCAGTTCAACCGGGAGCTCTGGGGTCAACGTCCTGACTTTC

d_call: TRBD1
v_call: TRBV11-2
clone_size: many
j_call: TRBJ1-5
cdr3_aa: CASSPSPTGTNQPQHF
cdr3_nt: TGTGCCAGCAGCCCCTCCCCGACAGGGACAAATCAGCCCCAGCATTTT

d_call: TRBD2
v_call: TRBV20-1
clone_size: .
j_call: TRBJ2-1
cdr3_aa: CSAKPLVLAGGLIVGEQFF
cdr3_nt: TGCAGTGCTAAGCCCCTAGTGTTAGCGGGAGGGCTTATTGTTGGAGAGCAGTTCTTC

d_call: .
v_call: TRBV6-2/TRBV6-3
clone_size: many
j_call: TRBJ2-7
cdr3_aa: CASSYHGTVEQYF
cdr3_nt: TGTGCCAGCAGTTACCATGGGACGGTTGAGCAGTACTTC

d_call: TRBD2
v_call: TRBV7-8
clone_size: few
j_call: TRBJ2-7
cdr3_aa: CASSRTGSGSAEQYF
cdr3_nt: TGTGCCAGCAGCCGAACAGGGAGCGGGAGCGCCGAGCAGTACTTC

d_call: .
v_call: TRBV28
clone_size: few
j_call: TRBJ1-2
cdr3_aa: CASGAEMPYGYTF
cdr3_nt: TGTGCCAGCGGGGCGGAGATGCCTTATGGCTACACCTTC

d_call: .
v_call: TRBV30
clone_size: .
j_call: TRBJ1-2
cdr3_aa: CAWSVGQLGRMGGDTF
cdr3_nt: TGTGCCTGGAGTGTAGGTCAACTGGGCAGGATGGGCGGGGACACCTTC

d_call: .
v_call: TRBV20-1
clone_size: few
j_call: TRBJ2-7
cdr3_aa: CSASRRAEEPYAEQYF
cdr3_nt: TGCAGTGCCAGTCGACGAGCGGAAGAACCCTACGCGGAGCAGTACTTC

d_call: .
v_call: TRBV19
clone_size: few
j_call: TRBJ1-1
cdr3_aa: CASTQGEAAFF
cdr3_nt: TGTGCCAGTACCCAAGGTGAAGCGGCTTTCTTT

d_call: .
v_call: TRBV4-2
clone_size: few
j_call: TRBJ1-3
cdr3_aa: CASSQERNEYSGNTIYF
cdr3_nt: TGTGCCAGCAGCCAAGAACGGAACGAGTACTCTGGAAACACCATATATTTT

d_call: .
v_call: TRBV7-3
clone_size: many
j_call: TRBJ1-2
cdr3_aa: CASSSQARGAGGGYTF
cdr3_nt: TGTGCCAGCAGCTCCCAGGCAAGGGGAGCTGGGGGTGGCTACACCTTC

d_call: .
v_call: TRBV2
clone_size: few
j_call: TRBJ1-1
cdr3_aa: CASSDVGGLGTEAFF
cdr3_nt: TGTGCCAGCAGTGACGTTGGGGGACTCGGCACTGAAGCTTTCTTT

d_call: TRBD1
v_call: TRBV29-1
clone_size: .
j_call: TRBJ2-7
cdr3_aa: CSVEAPGQDYEQYF
cdr3_nt: TGCAGCGTTGAGGCTCCGGGACAGGATTACGAGCAGTACTTC

d_call: TRBD1
v_call: TRBV20-1
clone_size: .
j_call: TRBJ2-7
cdr3_aa: CSASPTGTGREQYF
cdr3_nt: TGCAGTGCTAGTCCCACCGGGACAGGAAGGGAGCAGTACTTC

d_call: TRBD2
v_call: TRBV27
clone_size: many
j_call: TRBJ2-4
cdr3_aa: CASSSVAGAGQNIQYF
cdr3_nt: TGTGCCAGCAGTTCCGTAGCGGGAGCGGGGCAAAACATTCAGTACTTC

d_call: .
v_call: TRBV20-1
clone_size: .
j_call: TRBJ2-1
cdr3_aa: CSASGRVYNEQFF
cdr3_nt: TGCAGTGCTAGCGGGAGAGTCTACAATGAGCAGTTCTTC